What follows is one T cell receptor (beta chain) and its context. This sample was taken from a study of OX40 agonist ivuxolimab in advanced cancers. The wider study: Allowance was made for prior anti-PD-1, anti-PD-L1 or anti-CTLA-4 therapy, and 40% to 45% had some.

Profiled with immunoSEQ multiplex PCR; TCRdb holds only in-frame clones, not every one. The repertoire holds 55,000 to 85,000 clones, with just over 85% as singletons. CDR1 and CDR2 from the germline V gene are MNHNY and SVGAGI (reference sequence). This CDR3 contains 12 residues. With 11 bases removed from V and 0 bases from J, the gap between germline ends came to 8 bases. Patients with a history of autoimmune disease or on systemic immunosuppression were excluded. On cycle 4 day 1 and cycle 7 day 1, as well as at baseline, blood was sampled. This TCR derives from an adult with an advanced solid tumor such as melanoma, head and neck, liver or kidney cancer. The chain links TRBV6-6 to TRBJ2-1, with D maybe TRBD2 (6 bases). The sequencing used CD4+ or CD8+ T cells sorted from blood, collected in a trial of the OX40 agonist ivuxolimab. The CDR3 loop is CAGGSSYNEQFF. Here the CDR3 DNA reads TGTGCCGGGGGGAGCTCCTACAATGAGCAGTTCTTC.